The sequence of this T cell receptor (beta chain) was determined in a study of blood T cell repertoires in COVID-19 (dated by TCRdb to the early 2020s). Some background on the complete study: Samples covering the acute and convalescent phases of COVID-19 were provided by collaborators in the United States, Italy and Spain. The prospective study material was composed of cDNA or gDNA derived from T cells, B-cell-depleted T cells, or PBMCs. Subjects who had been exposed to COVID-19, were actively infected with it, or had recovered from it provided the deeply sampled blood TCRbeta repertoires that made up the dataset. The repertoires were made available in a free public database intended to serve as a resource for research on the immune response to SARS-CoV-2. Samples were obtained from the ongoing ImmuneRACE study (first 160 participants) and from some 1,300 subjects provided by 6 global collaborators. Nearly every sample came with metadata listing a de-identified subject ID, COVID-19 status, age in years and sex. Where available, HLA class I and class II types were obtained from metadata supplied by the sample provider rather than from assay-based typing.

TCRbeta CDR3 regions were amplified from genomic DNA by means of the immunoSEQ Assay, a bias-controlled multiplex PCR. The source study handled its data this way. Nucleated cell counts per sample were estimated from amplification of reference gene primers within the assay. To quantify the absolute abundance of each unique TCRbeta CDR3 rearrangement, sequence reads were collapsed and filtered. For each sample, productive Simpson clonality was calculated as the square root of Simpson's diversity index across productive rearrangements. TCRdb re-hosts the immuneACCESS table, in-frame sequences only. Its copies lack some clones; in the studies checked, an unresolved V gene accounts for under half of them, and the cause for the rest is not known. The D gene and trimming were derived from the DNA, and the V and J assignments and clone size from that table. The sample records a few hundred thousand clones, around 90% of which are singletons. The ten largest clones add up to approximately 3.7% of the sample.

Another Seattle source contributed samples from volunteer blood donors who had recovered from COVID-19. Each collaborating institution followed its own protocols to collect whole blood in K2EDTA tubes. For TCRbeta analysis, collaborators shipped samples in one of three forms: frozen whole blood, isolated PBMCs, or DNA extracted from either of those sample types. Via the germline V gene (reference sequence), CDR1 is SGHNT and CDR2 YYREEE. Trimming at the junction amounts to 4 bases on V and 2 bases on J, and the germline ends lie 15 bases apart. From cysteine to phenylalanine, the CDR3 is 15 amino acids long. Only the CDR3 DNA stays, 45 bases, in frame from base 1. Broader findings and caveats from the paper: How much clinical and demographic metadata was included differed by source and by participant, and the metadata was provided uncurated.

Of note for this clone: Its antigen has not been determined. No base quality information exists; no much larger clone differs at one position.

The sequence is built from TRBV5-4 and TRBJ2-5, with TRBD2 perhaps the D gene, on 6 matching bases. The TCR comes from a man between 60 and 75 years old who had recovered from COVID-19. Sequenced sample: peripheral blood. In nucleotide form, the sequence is TGTGCCAGCAGCGCAAAGCGGGCACAACAAGAGACCCAGTACTTC. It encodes CASSAKRAQQETQYF.